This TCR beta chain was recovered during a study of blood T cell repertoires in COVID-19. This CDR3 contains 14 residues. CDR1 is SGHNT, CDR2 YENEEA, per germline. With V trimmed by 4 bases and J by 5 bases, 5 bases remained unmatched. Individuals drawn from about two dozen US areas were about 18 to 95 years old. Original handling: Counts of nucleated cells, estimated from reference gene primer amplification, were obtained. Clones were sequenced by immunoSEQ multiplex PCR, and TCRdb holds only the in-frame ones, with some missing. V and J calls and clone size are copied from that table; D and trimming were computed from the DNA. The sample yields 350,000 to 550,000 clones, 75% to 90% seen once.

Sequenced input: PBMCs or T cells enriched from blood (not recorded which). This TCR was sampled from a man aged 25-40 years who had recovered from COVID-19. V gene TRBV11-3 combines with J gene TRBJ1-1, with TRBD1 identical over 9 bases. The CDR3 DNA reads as TGTGCCAGCAGCTCGGGACAGGGTGAGACTGAAGCTTTCTTT. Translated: CASSSGQGETEAFF.